This TCR beta chain was captured by sequencing in a study of cytomegalovirus exposure and HLA in healthy donors. Study-wide results and caveats: A previous analysis found most TCR beta V segments productive roughly 87% or roughly 30% of the time. Rare TCR sequences predominated, though certain public TCRs were found in many donors. The listing of 150 or so TCR beta chains classed them as cytomegalovirus-associated.

This CDR3 spans 14 amino acids. Germline V gives CDR1 MNHEY, CDR2 SMNVEV (reference sequence). The ends lost 4 bases at V and 6 bases at J; junction bases unmatched: 8. Primers included in the PCR were 60 Vbeta and 13 Jbeta primers. Generated by immunoSEQ multiplex PCR, the TCRdb table keeps only in-frame clones and is missing some. The sample has tens of thousands of clones; just over 70% are singletons. On this clone: Antigen unknown.

Participants comprised healthy donors of bone marrow. Sequenced: PBMCs. The receptor was derived from a man in his 60s in good health and CMV-seropositive. The chain joins TRBV27 to TRBJ1-2; 7 bases fit TRBD1. CDR3 in DNA: TGTGCCAGCAGTTCACAGGGGCTAGGGAATGGCTACACCTTC. Protein product: CASSSQGLGNGYTF.